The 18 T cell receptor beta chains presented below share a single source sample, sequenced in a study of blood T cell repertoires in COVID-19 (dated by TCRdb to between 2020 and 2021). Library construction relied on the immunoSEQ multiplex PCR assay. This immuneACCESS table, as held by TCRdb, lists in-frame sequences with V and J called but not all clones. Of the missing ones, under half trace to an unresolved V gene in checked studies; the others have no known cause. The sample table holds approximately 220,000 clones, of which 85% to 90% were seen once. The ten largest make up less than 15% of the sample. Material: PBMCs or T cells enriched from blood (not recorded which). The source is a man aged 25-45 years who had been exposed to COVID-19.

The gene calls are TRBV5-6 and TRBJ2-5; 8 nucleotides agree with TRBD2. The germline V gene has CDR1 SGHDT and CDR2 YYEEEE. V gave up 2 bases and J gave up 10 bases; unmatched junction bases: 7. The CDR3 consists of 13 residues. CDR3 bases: TGTGCCAGCAGCTTAGCGGGGGAAAGGGTCCAGTACTTC. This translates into CASSLAGERVQYF.

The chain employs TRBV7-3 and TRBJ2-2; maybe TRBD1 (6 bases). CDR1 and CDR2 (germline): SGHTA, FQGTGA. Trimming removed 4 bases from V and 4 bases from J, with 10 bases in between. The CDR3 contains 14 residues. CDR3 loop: CASSYAGVTGELFF. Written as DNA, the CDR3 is TGTGCCAGCAGCTACGCAGGGGTCACCGGGGAGCTGTTTTTT.

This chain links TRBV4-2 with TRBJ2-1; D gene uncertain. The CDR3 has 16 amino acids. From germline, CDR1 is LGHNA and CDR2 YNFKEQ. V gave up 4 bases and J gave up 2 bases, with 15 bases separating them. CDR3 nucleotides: TGTGCCAGCAGCCCCCAATATAGTGAGGCCTACAATGAGCAGTTCTTC. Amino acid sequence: CASSPQYSEAYNEQFF.

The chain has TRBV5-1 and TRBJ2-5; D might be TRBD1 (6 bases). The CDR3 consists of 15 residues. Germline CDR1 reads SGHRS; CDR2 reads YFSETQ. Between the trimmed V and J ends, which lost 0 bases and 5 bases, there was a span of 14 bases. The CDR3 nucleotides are TGCGCCAGCAGCTTGGACGGGACAAGTATGGAGACCCAGTACTTC. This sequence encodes CASSLDGTSMETQYF. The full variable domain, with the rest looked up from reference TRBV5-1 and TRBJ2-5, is KAGVTQTPRYLIKTRGQQVTLSCSPISGHRSVSWYQQTPGQGLQFLFEYFSETQRNKGNFPGRFSGRQFSNSRSEMNVSTLELGDSALYLCASSLDGTSMETQYFGPGTRLLVL.

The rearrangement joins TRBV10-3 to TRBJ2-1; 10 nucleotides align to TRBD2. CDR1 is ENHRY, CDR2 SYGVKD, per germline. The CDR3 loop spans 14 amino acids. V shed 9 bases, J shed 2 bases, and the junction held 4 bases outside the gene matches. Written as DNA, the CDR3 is TGTGCCATTTCTAGCGGGGGTGCCTACAATGAGCAGTTCTTC. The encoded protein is CAISSGGAYNEQFF.

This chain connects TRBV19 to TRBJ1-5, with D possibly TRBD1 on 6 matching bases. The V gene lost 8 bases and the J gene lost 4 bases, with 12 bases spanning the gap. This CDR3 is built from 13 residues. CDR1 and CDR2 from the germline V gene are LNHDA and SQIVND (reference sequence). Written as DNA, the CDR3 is TGTGCCAGTCGGGACATTAGGAATCAGCCCCAGCATTTT. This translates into CASRDIRNQPQHF.

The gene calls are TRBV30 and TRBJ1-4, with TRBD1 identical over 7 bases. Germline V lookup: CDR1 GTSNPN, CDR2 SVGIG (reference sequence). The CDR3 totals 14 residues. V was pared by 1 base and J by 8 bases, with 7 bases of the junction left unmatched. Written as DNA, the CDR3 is TGTGCCTGGAGTGAACACAGGGGCTACGAAAAACTGTTTTTT. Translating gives CAWSEHRGYEKLFF.

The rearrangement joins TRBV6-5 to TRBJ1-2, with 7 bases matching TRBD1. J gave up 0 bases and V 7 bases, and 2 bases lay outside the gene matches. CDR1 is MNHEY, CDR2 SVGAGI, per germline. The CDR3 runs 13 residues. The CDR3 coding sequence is TGTGCCAGCACGGGACAGCCTAACTATGGCTACACCTTC. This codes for CASTGQPNYGYTF.

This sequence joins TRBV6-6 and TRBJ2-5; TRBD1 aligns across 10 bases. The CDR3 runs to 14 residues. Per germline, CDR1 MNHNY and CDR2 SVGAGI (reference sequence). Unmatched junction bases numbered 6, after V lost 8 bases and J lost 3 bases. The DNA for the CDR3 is TGTGCCAGCGGCCGGGACAGGGGTAAAGAGACCCAGTACTTC. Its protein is CASGRDRGKETQYF.

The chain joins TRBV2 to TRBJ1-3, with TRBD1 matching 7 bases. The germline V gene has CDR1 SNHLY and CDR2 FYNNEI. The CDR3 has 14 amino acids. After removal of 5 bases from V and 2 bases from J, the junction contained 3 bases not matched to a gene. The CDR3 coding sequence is TGTGCCAGCAGTCTACAGGGGCCTGGAAACACCATATATTTT. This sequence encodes CASSLQGPGNTIYF.

The CDR3 is CASETYEQYF. CDR3 sequence (DNA): TGTGCCAGCGAGACCTACGAGCAGTACTTC. The gene calls are TRBV6-5 and TRBJ2-7; D remains unclear. From germline, CDR1 is MNHEY and CDR2 SVGAGI. V lost 8 bases, J lost 2 bases, and 4 bases lay in between. CDR3 length: 10 amino acids.

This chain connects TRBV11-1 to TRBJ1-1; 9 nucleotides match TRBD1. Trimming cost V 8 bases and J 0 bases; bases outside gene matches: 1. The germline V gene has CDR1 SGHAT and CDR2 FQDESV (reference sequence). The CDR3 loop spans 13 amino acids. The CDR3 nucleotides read TGTGCCAGCGACAGGGGGATGAACACTGAAGCTTTCTTT. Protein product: CASDRGMNTEAFF.

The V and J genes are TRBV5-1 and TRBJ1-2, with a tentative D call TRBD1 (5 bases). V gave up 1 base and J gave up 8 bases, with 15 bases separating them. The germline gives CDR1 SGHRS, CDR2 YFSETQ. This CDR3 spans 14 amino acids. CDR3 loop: CASSLRREIEGYTF. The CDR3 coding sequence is TGCGCCAGCAGCTTGCGCAGGGAAATTGAAGGCTACACCTTC.

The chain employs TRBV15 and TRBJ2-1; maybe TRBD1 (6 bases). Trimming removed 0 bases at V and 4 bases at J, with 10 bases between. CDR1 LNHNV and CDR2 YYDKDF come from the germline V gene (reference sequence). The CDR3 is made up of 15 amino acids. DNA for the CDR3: TGTGCCACCAGCAGAGACGCTACAGGGTACAATGAGCAGTTCTTC. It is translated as CATSRDATGYNEQFF. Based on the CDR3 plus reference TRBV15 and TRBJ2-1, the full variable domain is DAMVIQNPRYQVTQFGKPVTLSCSQTLNHNVMYWYQQKSSQAPKLLFHYYDKDFNNEADTPDNFQSRRPNTSFCFLDIRSPGLGDTAMYLCATSRDATGYNEQFFGPGTRLTVL.

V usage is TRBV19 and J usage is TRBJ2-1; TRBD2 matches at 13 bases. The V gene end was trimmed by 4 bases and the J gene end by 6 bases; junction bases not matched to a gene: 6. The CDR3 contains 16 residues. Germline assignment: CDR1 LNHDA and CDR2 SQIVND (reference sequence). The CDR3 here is CASSTRGLAGSNEQFF. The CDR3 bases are TGTGCCAGTAGTACCAGGGGACTAGCGGGGTCCAATGAGCAGTTCTTC.

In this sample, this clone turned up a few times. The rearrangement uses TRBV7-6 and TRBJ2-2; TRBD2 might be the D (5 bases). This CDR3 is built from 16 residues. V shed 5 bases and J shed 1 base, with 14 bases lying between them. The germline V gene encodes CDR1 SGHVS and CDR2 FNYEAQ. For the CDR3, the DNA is TGTGCCAGCAGCCTCCCGAGAGGGAGGAACACCGGGGAGCTGTTTTTT. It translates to CASSLPRGRNTGELFF.

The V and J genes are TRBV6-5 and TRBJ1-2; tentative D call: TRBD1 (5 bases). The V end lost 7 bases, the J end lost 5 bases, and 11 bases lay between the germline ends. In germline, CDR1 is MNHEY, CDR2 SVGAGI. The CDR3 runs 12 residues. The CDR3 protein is CASNNQGYGYTF. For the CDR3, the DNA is TGTGCCAGCAATAACCAGGGTTATGGCTACACCTTC.

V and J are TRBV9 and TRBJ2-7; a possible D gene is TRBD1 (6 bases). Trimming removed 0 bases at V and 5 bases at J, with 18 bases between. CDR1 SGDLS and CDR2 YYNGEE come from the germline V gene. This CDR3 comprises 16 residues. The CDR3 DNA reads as TGTGCCAGCAGCGTAGGTCCCGTACAGGGACGCGACGAGCAGTACTTC. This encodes CASSVGPVQGRDEQYF.